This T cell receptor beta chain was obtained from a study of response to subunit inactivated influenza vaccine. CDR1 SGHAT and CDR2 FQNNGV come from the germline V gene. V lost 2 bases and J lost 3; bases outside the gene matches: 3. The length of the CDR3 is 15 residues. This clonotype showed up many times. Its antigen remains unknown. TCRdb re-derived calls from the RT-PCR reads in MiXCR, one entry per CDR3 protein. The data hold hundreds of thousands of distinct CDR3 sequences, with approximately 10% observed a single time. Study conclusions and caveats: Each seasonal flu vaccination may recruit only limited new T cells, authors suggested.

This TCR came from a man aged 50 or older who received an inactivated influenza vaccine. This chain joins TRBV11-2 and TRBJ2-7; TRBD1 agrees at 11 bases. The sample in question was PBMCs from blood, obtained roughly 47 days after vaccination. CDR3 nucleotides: TGTGCCAGCAGCTTAACCGGGACAGGGGGCTACGAGCAGTACTTC. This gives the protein CASSLTGTGGYEQYF.